The 13 T cell receptor beta chains below were found in one sample sequenced in a study of cytomegalovirus exposure and HLA in healthy donors. Amplification used 60 Vbeta primers and 13 Jbeta primers. Some clones are missing from TCRdb's copy, which holds only in-frame ones; the method was immunoSEQ multiplex PCR. Of about 160,000 clones in the sample, 80% to 90% were seen once. The sequenced sample consisted of PBMCs. All receptors come from a young man in good health and CMV-seronegative.

The V and J genes are TRBV4-1 and TRBJ2-7, with TRBD2 identical over 7 bases. Trimming took 1 base from V and 4 from J; bases not matched to a gene: 7. This CDR3 region has 15 residues. CDR1 MGHRA and CDR2 YSYEKL come from the germline V gene. CDR3 sequence: CASSQGVQRGYEQYF. CDR3 DNA: TGCGCCAGCAGCCAAGGAGTCCAGCGGGGTTACGAGCAGTACTTC.

The chain links TRBV11-2 to TRBJ1-4; TRBD1 might be the D (5 bases). The germline gives CDR1 SGHAT, CDR2 FQNNGV. This CDR3 has 15 amino acids. The germline V and J ends were trimmed by 2 bases and 5 bases, with 12 bases remaining between them. The CDR3 loop is CASSLSPAGNEKLFF. DNA of the CDR3: TGTGCCAGCAGCTTAAGCCCGGCAGGGAATGAAAAACTGTTTTTT.

The chain combines TRBV7-9 with TRBJ2-3; a possible D gene is TRBD2 (6 bases). This CDR3 has 14 residues. CDR1 is SEHNR, CDR2 FQNEAQ, per germline (reference sequence). V lost 1 base, J lost 4 bases, and 9 bases lay in between. The CDR3, as DNA: TGTGCCAGCAGCTTAGGGGGGGATCCAGATACGCAGTATTTT. The encoded protein is CASSLGGDPDTQYF.

J is TRBJ2-7 and V is TRBV29-1, with D possibly being TRBD2 (6 bases). Germline lookup yields CDR1 SQVTM and CDR2 ANQGSEA. The CDR3 has 11 residues. The V gene lost 2 bases and the J gene lost 7 bases, with 9 bases spanning the gap. CDR3 sequence (DNA): TGCAGCGTTGAAAGCCGGGGGGAGCAGTACTTC. This translates into CSVESRGEQYF.

This clone was observed a few times. The rearrangement uses TRBV5-5 and TRBJ1-2, with 8 bases matching TRBD1. Unmatched junction bases numbered 9, after V lost 4 bases and J lost 4 bases. The CDR3 sequence is 15 residues long. Germline V gives CDR1 SGHKS, CDR2 YYEKEE (reference sequence). The CDR3 DNA sequence: TGTGCCAGCAGCCCGTTTGGGACAGGAACCTATGGCTACACCTTC. Its translation: CASSPFGTGTYGYTF.

The chain is built from TRBV5-4 and TRBJ2-4, with a tentative D call TRBD2 (6 bases). V lost 1 base, J lost 6 bases, and 14 bases lay in between. The CDR3 spans 15 residues. CDR1 SGHNT and CDR2 YYREEE come from the germline V gene (reference sequence). Here the CDR3 reads CASSLSAGQGNIQYF. The CDR3 DNA is TGTGCCAGCAGCTTGAGCGCGGGGCAGGGAAACATTCAGTACTTC.

V usage is TRBV5-8 and J usage is TRBJ2-1, with D possibly being TRBD1 (5 bases). V lost 4 bases, J lost 6 bases, and 8 bases lay in between. Germline V lookup: CDR1 SGHTS, CDR2 YDEGEE. CDR3 size: 12 residues. This CDR3 is CASSQQGNEQFF. In nucleotides, the CDR3 is TGTGCCAGCAGCCAGCAGGGCAATGAGCAGTTCTTC.

The chain carries TRBV19 and TRBJ2-7; TRBD2 matches 10 bases. Germline V gives CDR1 LNHDA, CDR2 SQIVND (reference sequence). The V and J ends lost 4 bases and 8 bases, in that order; junction bases with no gene match: 11. This CDR3 is 15 amino acids long. CDR3 sequence reads: CASSNTSGAFPQQYF. Written as DNA, the CDR3 is TGTGCCAGTAGTAATACTAGCGGGGCCTTCCCCCAGCAGTACTTC.

This chain links TRBV27 with TRBJ2-7, with D possibly matching TRBD1 (6 bases). V dropped 0 bases and J dropped 4 bases, with 10 bases sitting between them. The CDR3 has 14 amino acids. Per germline, CDR1 MNHEY and CDR2 SMNVEV (reference sequence). The CDR3, as DNA: TGTGCCAGCAGTTTATCTCAACAGGGATACGAGCAGTACTTC. This sequence encodes CASSLSQQGYEQYF.

The chain employs TRBV5-4 and TRBJ1-2; tentatively, D is TRBD1 (5 bases). The CDR3 totals 13 residues. Germline loops: CDR1 SGHNT, CDR2 YYREEE (reference sequence). Deletions cut 4 bases from V and 3 bases from J, with 10 bases between. Here the CDR3 reads CASSADTYYGYTF. CDR3 nucleotide sequence: TGTGCCAGCAGCGCGGACACATACTATGGCTACACCTTC. The variable domain in full, completed from reference TRBV5-4 and TRBJ1-2, reads ETGVTQSPTHLIKTRGQQVTLRCSSQSGHNTVSWYQQALGQGPQFIFQYYREEENGRGNFPPRFSGLQFPNYSSELNVNALELDDSALYLCASSADTYYGYTFGSGTRLTVV.

The V call is TRBV30, the J call TRBJ2-5; possible D gene TRBD1, 6 bases. CDR1 and CDR2 from the germline V gene are GTSNPN and SVGIG (reference sequence). V shed 2 bases and J shed 4 bases, with 8 bases lying between them. This CDR3 is 12 amino acids long. CDR3 bases: TGTGCCTGGAGTCCCAGGGGAGAGACCCAGTACTTC. It codes for CAWSPRGETQYF.

The CDR3 reads CASSPDSPGYTF. The CDR3 coding sequence is TGTGCCAGCTCACCAGACAGTCCCGGCTACACCTTC. The rearrangement uses TRBV18 and TRBJ1-2, with D possibly matching TRBD1 (5 bases). Trimming took off 2 bases at V and 8 bases at J, with 9 bases between the two ends. The CDR3 runs 12 residues. The germline gives CDR1 KGHSH, CDR2 LQKENI.

V is TRBV19 and J is TRBJ2-2, with TRBD2 as a possible D gene (6 bases). V was clipped by 6 bases and J by 5 bases, with 19 bases between them. The CDR3 is 16 residues long. From germline, CDR1 is LNHDA and CDR2 SQIVND (reference sequence). CDR3 amino acids: CASRLEGAVWTGELFF. The CDR3 bases are TGTGCCAGTAGACTGGAGGGCGCCGTATGGACCGGGGAGCTGTTTTTT.